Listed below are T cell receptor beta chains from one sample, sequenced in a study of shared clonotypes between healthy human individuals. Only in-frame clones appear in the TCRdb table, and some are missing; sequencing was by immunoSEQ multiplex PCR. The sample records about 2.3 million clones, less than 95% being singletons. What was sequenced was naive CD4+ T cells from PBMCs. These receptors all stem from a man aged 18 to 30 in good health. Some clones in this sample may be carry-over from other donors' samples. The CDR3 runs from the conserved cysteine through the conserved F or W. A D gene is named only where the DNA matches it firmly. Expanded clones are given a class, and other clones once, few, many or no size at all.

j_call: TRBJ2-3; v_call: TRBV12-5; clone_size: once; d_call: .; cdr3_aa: CASGEALGGSFSTDTQYF; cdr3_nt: TGTGCTAGTGGTGAGGCCCTAGGTGGGTCATTTAGCACAGATACGCAGTATTTT
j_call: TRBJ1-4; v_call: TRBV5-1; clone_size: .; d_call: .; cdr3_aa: CASSPGAGANEKLFF; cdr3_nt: TGCGCCAGCAGCCCGGGGGCGGGGGCTAATGAAAAACTGTTTTTT
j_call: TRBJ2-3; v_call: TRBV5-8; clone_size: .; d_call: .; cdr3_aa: CASSLARVQDTQYF; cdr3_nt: TGTGCCAGCAGCTTGGCCAGGGTCCAAGATACGCAGTATTTT
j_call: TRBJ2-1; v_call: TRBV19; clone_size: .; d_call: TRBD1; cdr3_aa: CASSATGGAYNEQFF; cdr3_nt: TGTGCCAGTAGTGCTACAGGGGGCGCCTACAATGAGCAGTTCTTC
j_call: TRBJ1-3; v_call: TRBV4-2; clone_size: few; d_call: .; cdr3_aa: CASSQMGNTIYF; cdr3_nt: TGTGCCAGCAGCCAAATGGGAAACACCATATATTTT
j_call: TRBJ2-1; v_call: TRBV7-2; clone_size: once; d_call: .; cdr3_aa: CASSLLGLLSSYNEQFF; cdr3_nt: TGTGCCAGCAGCTTATTAGGCCTCCTCAGCTCCTACAATGAGCAGTTCTTC
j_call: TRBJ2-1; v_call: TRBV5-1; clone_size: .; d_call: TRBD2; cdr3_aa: CASSLVGSGTNEQFF; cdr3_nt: TGCGCCAGCAGCTTGGTTGGTAGCGGGACAAATGAGCAGTTCTTC
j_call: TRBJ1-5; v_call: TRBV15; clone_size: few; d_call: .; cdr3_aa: CATSRDSQPQHF; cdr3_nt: TGTGCCACCAGCAGAGATAGTCAGCCCCAGCATTTT
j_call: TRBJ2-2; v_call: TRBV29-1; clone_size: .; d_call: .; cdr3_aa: CSVEDWRATGELFF; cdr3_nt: TGCAGCGTTGAAGATTGGAGGGCCACCGGGGAGCTGTTTTTT
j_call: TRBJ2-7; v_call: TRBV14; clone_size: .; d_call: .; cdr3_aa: CASSHGQLGYEQYF; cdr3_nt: TGTGCCAGCAGCCATGGCCAATTGGGCTACGAGCAGTACTTC
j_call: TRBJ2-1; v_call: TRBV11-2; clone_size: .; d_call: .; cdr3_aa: CASSLDLRRGRNNEQFF; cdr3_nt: TGTGCCAGCAGCTTAGATCTCCGGCGGGGGCGTAACAATGAGCAGTTCTTC
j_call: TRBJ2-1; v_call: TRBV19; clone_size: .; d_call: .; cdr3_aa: CASSPRHGSSYNEQFF; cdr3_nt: TGTGCCAGTAGTCCTCGTCACGGGAGCTCCTACAATGAGCAGTTCTTC
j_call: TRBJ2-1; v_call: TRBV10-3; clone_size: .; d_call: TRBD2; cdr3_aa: CATQDSGRVDEQFF; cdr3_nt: TGTGCCACCCAGGATAGCGGGAGGGTCGATGAGCAGTTCTTC
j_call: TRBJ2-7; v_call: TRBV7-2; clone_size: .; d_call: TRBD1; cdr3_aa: CASSQSRPGQGSEQYF; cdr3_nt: TGTGCCAGCAGCCAGTCAAGACCGGGACAGGGGAGCGAGCAGTACTTC
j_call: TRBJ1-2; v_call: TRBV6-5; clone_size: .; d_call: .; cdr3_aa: CASSYSYGVGLYGYTF; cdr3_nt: TGTGCCAGCAGTTATAGTTACGGGGTCGGCTTGTATGGCTACACCTTC
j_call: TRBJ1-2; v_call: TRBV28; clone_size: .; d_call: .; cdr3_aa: CASRTYSQVHYGYTF; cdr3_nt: TGTGCCAGTCGCACCTACAGTCAGGTTCACTATGGCTACACCTTC
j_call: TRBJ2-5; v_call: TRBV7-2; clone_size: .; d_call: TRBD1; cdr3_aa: CASSSRPGQQETQYF; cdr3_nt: TGTGCCAGCAGCTCCCGCCCGGGACAGCAAGAGACCCAGTACTTC
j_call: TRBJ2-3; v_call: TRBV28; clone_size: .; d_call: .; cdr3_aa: CASTTLEDTQYF; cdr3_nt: TGTGCCAGCACCACGTTGGAAGATACGCAGTATTTT
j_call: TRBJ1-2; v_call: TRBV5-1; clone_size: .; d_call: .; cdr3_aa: CASSPPGRSMFGYTF; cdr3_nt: TGCGCCAGCAGCCCCCCAGGGAGAAGTATGTTTGGCTACACCTTC
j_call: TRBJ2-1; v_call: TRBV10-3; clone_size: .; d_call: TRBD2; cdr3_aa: CAISESEPAGGVDNEQFF; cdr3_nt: TGTGCCATCAGTGAGTCGGAACCAGCGGGAGGAGTCGACAATGAGCAGTTCTTC
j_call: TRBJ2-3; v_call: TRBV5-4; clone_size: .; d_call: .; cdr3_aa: CASSRGGGSTDTQYF; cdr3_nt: TGTGCCAGCAGCCGAGGCGGCGGTAGCACAGATACGCAGTATTTT
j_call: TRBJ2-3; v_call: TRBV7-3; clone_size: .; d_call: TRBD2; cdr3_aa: CASSLGASGSSTDTQYF; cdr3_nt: TGTGCCAGCAGCTTAGGGGCTAGCGGCAGTAGCACAGATACGCAGTATTTT
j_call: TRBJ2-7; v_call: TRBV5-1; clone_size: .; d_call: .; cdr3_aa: CASSLGDSTYEQYF; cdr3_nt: TGCGCCAGCAGCTTGGGCGACAGCACCTACGAGCAGTACTTC
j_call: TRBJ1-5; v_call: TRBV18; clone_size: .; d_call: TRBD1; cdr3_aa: CASSPATGFDQPQHF; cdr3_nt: TGTGCCAGCTCACCCGCGACAGGGTTTGATCAGCCCCAGCATTTT
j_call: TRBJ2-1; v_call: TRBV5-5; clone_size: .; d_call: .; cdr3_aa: CASSLRTASYNEQFF; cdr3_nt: TGTGCCAGCAGCTTGCGGACGGCTTCCTACAATGAGCAGTTCTTC
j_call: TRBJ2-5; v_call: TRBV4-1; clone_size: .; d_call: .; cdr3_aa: CASSRPGAETQYF; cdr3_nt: TGCGCCAGCAGCCGCCCAGGGGCAGAGACCCAGTACTTC
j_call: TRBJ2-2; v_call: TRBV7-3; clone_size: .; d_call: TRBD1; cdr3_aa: CASSPGTAYNTGELFF; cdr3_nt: TGTGCCAGCAGCCCCGGGACAGCATATAATACCGGGGAGCTGTTTTTT
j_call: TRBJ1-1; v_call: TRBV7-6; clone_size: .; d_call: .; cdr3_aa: CASSNNWGGETEAFF; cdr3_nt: TGTGCCAGCAGCAATAACTGGGGGGGCGAAACTGAAGCTTTCTTT
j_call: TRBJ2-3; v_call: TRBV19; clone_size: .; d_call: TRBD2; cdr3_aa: CASRGASGRATDTQYF; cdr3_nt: TGTGCCAGTCGAGGGGCTAGCGGGAGGGCCACAGATACGCAGTATTTT
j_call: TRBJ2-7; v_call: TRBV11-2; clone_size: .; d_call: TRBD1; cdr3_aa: CASSVLPGQGTYEQYF; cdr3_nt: TGTGCCAGCAGCGTCCTCCCGGGACAGGGAACCTACGAGCAGTACTTC
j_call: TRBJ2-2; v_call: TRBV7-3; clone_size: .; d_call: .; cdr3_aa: CASTPGTGELFF; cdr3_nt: TGTGCCAGCACCCCGGGCACCGGGGAGCTGTTTTTT
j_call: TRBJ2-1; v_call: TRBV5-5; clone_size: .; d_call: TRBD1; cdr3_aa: CASSPGTGWYNEQFF; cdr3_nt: TGTGCCAGCAGCCCCGGGACAGGCTGGTACAATGAGCAGTTCTTC
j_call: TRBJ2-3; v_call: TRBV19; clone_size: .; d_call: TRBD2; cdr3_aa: CASSLLGSSGSVNTQYF; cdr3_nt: TGTGCCAGTAGCCTACTGGGTTCGAGCGGGAGTGTGAATACGCAGTATTTT